This TCR beta chain was found in a study of blood T cells in healthy people across ages. Overall study results and limits: The study found more naive CD4+ cells and higher diversity in long-lived than aged donors.

The germline CDR1 and CDR2 sequences are MGHDK and SYGVNS. CDR3 length: 16 amino acids. The V end lost 1 base, the J end lost 4 bases, and 16 bases lay between the germline ends. In terms of origin and age, donors were healthy Caucasian individuals from Russia aged 6 to 90. Isolation of PBMCs gave at least 6 million cells per sample. A note on this clonotype: What it binds is unknown.

Alongside a J-beta primer mix, a sample-barcoded 5' primer served in a second PCR lasting about 7 to 12 cycles. TCRdb reanalysed the 5' RACE reads using MiXCR and keeps one entry per CDR3 protein. The repertoire has over 1,500,000 distinct CDR3 sequences, approximately 50% of them found once; the top ten carry over 2%. Sequencing was carried out using blood. The sequence was obtained from a woman between 35 and 50 years old in good health. The chain links TRBV25-1 to TRBJ2-5, with D perhaps TRBD1 (6 bases). CDR3 sequence (DNA): TGTGCCAGCAGTGAATTATACGTGGGCAGGGGAGAGACCCAGTACTTC. Translated, it gives CASSELYVGRGETQYF.